One and the same sample provided the 10 T cell receptor beta chains below, sequenced in a study of T cells in Graves' hyperthyroidism and ophthalmopathy. RNA transcripts were the template for amplifying TCR beta CDR3 regions. A set of HTBI primers served as the primers for a first-round RT-PCR of the TCR CDR3. Each CDR3 protein gets one entry after TCRdb re-called the multiplex PCR reads with MiXCR. In the table there are around 700,000 distinct CDR3 sequences, roughly a third of which are singletons. Specimen: blood. These receptors all stem from a woman between 35 and 50 years old with Graves' hyperthyroidism.

This clonotype was counted many times. The DNA of the CDR3 is TGTGCCAGCAGCTTTGACTACGAGCAGTACTTC. Protein product: CASSFDYEQYF. The chain joins TRBV7-9 to TRBJ2-7, with D hard to call. The CDR3 spans 11 residues. Trimming cost V 3 bases and J 3 bases, with 3 bases left between them. CDR1 is SEHNR, CDR2 FQNEAQ, per germline (reference sequence). Looking up the rest from reference TRBV7-9 and TRBJ2-7 gives the full variable domain: DTGVSQNPRHKITKRGQNVTFRCDPISEHNRLYWYRQTLGQGPEFLTYFQNEAQLEKSRLLSDRFSAERPKGSFSTLEIQRTEQGDSAMYLCASSFDYEQYFGPGTRLTVT.

A word on this clonotype: This may be a read error: a much more frequent sequence differs by one nucleotide. This sequence joins TRBV7-2 and TRBJ1-5; D is ambiguous. Germline V CDR1 and CDR2: SGHTA, FQGNSA. V shed 0 bases and J shed 7 bases, with 16 bases lying between them. This CDR3 spans 16 amino acids. The CDR3 DNA reads as TGTGCCAGCAGCTTAGCGCCGACCGTCCCCAAGCAGCCCCAGCATTTT. Translation gives CASSLAPTVPKQPQHF.

There are many counts of this clonotype. The chain has TRBV20-1 and TRBJ1-5; D is perhaps TRBD1 (6 bases). Trimming removed 5 bases at V and 2 bases at J, with 16 bases between. CDR1 and CDR2 (germline): DFQATT, SNEGSKA (reference sequence). The CDR3 covers 15 residues. The chain's CDR3 is CSAYRADTGNQPQHF. The CDR3 bases are TGCAGTGCTTACAGGGCCGACACGGGCAATCAGCCCCAGCATTTT.

This clonotype was counted only a few times. V is TRBV6-5 and J is TRBJ1-5; D remains ambiguous. This CDR3 region has 13 residues. Germline CDR1 and CDR2: MNHEY and SVGAGI. V lost 11 bases, J lost 0 bases, and 11 bases lay in between. This chain's CDR3 is CASAGNSNQPQHF. CDR3 coding DNA: TGTGCCTCGGCGGGAAATAGCAATCAGCCCCAGCATTTT.

This clonotype occurred once. The V gene is TRBV7-2, the J gene TRBJ2-6; TRBD2 agrees at 7 bases. From germline, CDR1 is SGHTA and CDR2 FQGNSA. The CDR3 totals 16 residues. J gave up 1 base and V 3 bases, and 3 bases lay outside the gene matches. The CDR3 DNA reads as TGTGCCAGCAGCTTGTGGGGGGGATCTGGGGCCAACGTCCTGACTTTC. The encoded protein is CASSLWGGSGANVLTF.

This clonotype occurred many times. This chain links TRBV9 with TRBJ1-1; tentative D call: TRBD1 (6 bases). CDR1 SGDLS and CDR2 YYNGEE come from the germline V gene. The CDR3 consists of 15 residues. The V and J ends lost 6 bases and 8 bases respectively, with 23 bases between them. The chain's CDR3 is CASTEDPLTGTEAFF. The CDR3, as DNA: TGTGCCAGCACCGAAGACCCTTTGACAGGAACCGAAGCTTTCTTT.

The table lists this clonotype with many counts. The V gene is TRBV6-4, the J gene TRBJ1-1, with a tentative D call TRBD1 (5 bases). This CDR3 is 13 amino acids long. Trimming left V 7 bases short and J 1 base short, with 10 bases between. CDR1 is MRHNA, CDR2 SNTAGT, per germline. The DNA for the CDR3 is TGTGCCAGCAAGGCCGACAGGAACACTGAAGCTTTCTTT. Translation: CASKADRNTEAFF.

The chain links TRBV5-6 to TRBJ1-1, with TRBD1 matching 8 bases. V lost 7 bases to trimming and J lost 7 bases; unmatched junction nucleotides: 6. Germline-derived CDR1 and CDR2 are SGHDT and YYEEEE. This CDR3 comprises 12 residues. CDR3 DNA sequence: TGTGCCAGCGGACAGGGTCTTATTGAAGCTTTCTTT. Protein: CASGQGLIEAFF.

In its sample, this clonotype was seen a few times. The genes are TRBV12-3 or TRBV12-4 and TRBJ2-7; D is unresolved. The CDR3 extends over 14 amino acids. V lost 3 bases to trimming and J lost 4 bases, with 13 bases between them. The CDR3 here is CASSFDGRDYEQYF. CDR3 DNA sequence: TGTGCCAGCAGTTTTGACGGTAGAGATTACGAGCAGTACTTC.

This clonotype was detected ten times or more. The chain links TRBV5-1 to TRBJ2-6; 8 bases match TRBD1. The germline gives CDR1 SGHRS, CDR2 YFSETQ. Germline trimming cut 4 bases from V and 0 bases from J; bases unmatched to any gene: 9. The CDR3 runs 18 residues. In DNA form, the CDR3 reads TGCGCCAGCAGCGCCAGGGGGCGGAACCTCTCTGGGGCCAACGTCCTGACTTTC. It yields the protein CASSARGRNLSGANVLTF. The full variable domain, rest sourced from reference TRBV5-1 and TRBJ2-6, is KAGVTQTPRYLIKTRGQQVTLSCSPISGHRSVSWYQQTPGQGLQFLFEYFSETQRNKGNFPGRFSGRQFSNSRSEMNVSTLELGDSALYLCASSARGRNLSGANVLTFGAGSRLTVL.